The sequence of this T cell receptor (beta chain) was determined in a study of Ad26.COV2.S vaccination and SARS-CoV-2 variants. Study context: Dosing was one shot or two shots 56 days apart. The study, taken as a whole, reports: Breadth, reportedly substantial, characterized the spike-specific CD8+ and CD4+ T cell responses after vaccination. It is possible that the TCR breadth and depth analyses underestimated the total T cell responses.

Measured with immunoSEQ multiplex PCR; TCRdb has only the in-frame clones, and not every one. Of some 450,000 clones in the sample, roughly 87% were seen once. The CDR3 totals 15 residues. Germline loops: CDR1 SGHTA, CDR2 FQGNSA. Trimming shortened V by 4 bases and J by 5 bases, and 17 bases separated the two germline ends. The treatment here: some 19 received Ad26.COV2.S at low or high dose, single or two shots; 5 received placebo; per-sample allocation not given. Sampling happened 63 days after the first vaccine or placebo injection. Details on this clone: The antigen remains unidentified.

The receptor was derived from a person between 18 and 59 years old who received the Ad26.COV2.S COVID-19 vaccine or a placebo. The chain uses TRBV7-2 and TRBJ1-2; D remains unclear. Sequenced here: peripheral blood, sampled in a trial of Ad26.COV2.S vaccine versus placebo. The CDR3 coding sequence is TGTGCCAGCAGCTCAGGTGGCGGCAGCTCATATGGCTACACCTTC. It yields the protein CASSSGGGSSYGYTF.